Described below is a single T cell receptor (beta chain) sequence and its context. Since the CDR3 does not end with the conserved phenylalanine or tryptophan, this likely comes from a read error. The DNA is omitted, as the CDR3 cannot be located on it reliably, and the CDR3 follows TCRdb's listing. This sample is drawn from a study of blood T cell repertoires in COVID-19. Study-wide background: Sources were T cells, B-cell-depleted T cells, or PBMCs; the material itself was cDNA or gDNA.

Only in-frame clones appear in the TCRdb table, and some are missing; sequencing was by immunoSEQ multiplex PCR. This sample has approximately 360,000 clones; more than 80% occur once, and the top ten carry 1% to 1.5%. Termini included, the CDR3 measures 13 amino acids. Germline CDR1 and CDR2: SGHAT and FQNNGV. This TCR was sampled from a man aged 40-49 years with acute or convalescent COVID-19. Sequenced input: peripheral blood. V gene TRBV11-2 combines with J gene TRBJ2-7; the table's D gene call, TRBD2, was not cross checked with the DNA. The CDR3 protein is CASSLGSGRAFLA.